This T cell receptor beta chain was observed in a study of T cell responses to AZD1222 COVID-19 vaccine. Study-wide results and limits: Only a handful of AZD1222 recipients, five to seven in all, had baseline seropositivity. Among the donors, most were white British and more were female, and clonal diversity was possibly underestimated. Of spike-specific TCRs, nearly half reportedly target regions left unmutated in variants. Mapped onto spike, vaccine-associated CD4 TCRs spanned it and were dominant at 160-218 and 743-854.

Sequencing used immunoSEQ multiplex PCR; TCRdb keeps in-frame clones, though not all of them. The sample lists around 130,000 clones, 88% seen once, with 3% to 3.5% in the top ten. V shed 5 bases and J 7 bases; nucleotides not matched to a gene: 3. The CDR3 spans 13 residues. Notes on this clone: Antigen unknown.

The source of this sequence is an adult who received the AZD1222 COVID-19 vaccine. The sequenced sample was peripheral blood, obtained 28 days after the second AZD1222 dose. The chain has TRBV12-3 or TRBV12-4 and TRBJ1-5, with 9 nucleotides matching TRBD1. For the CDR3, the DNA is TGTGCCAGCAGTACAGGGGGCGGGCAGCCCCAGCATTTT. Protein: CASSTGGGQPQHF.